Detailed here is one T cell receptor (beta chain). Libraries of TCR beta came from iRepertoire HTBI primers plus Arm-PCR of CDR3 regions. TCRdb redid the calling of the multiplex PCR reads with MiXCR, one entry per CDR3 protein. The sample records roughly 500,000 distinct CDR3 sequences, around an eighth being singletons. The data were obtained in a study of regulatory T cells in long-lasting Graves disease. Germline V gene lookup returns CDR1 GTSNPN and CDR2 SVGIG (reference sequence). The V gene end was trimmed by 3 bases and the J gene end by 0 bases; junction bases not matched to a gene: 11. The CDR3 totals 18 residues. Time point meaning: newly diagnosed GD, antithyroid drugs for less than 3 months. With RNA extracted from PBMCs as input, the TCR library was made. This sample was shared with a second study, whose subject was T cells in Graves' hyperthyroidism and ophthalmopathy. That report notes: With the HTBI primer set, the TCR CDR3 went through a first round of RT-PCR.

Sequencing used peripheral blood mononuclear cells (PBMCs), obtained at new diagnosis, from a patient treated with antithyroid drugs. This chain uses TRBV30 with TRBJ2-2; TRBD1 aligns across 9 bases. This sequence was found in a young man with Graves disease. This CDR3 is CAWSAHRGPSANTGELFF. The CDR3 nucleotides read TGTGCCTGGAGCGCCCACAGGGGGCCTAGCGCGAACACCGGGGAGCTGTTTTTT.